This TCR beta chain came from a study of blood T cell repertoires in COVID-19. TCRdb keeps only in-frame clones here, not all; method: immunoSEQ multiplex PCR. The table has about 270,000 clones, about 86% seen once. CDR3 length: 15 residues. Germline-derived CDR1 and CDR2 are SGHVS and FNYEAQ. V lost 1 base and J lost 6; bases outside the gene matches: 5. This clone was seen more than once but under ten times. The chain has TRBV7-6 and TRBJ2-7; 11 nucleotides match TRBD1. The source of this sequence is a woman under 40 with COVID-19, enrolled during active disease. Input material: peripheral blood. As DNA, the CDR3 is TGTGCCAGCAGCTTAGGGACAGGGGGCGATTTCGAGCAGTACTTC. The encoded protein is CASSLGTGGDFEQYF.